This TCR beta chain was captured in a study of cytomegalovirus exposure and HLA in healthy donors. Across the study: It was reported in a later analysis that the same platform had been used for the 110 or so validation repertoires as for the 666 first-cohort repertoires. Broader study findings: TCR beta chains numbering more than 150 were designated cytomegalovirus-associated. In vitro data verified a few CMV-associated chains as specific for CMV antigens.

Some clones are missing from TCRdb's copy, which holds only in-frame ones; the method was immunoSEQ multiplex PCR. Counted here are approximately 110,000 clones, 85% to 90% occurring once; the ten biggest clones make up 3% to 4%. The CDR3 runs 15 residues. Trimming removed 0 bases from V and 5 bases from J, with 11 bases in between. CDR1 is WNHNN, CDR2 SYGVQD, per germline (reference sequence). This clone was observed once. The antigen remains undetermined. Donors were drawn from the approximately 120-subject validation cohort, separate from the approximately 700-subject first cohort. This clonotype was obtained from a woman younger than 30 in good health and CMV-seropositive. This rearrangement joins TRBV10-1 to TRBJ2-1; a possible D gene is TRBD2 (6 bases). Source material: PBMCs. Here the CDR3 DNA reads TGCGCCAGCAGTGAGTCGGCGGGAATCGACAATGAGCAGTTCTTC. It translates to CASSESAGIDNEQFF.